Presented here are 27 T cell receptor beta chains from one specimen sequenced in a study of blood T cell repertoires in COVID-19. Assay used: immunoSEQ multiplex PCR; TCRdb lists only in-frame clones, some missing. The data hold some 150,000 clones, with about 82% observed a single time. Sample: peripheral blood. These TCRs come from a woman between 35 and 50 years old with active or convalescent COVID-19.

This clone was seen a handful of times. The V and J genes are TRBV6-6 and TRBJ2-1; 9 bases align to TRBD2. With V trimmed by 5 bases and J by 0 bases, 5 bases remained unmatched. The CDR3 length is 16 residues. Germline loops: CDR1 MNHNY, CDR2 SVGAGI (reference sequence). The CDR3 here is CASSSSGSSSYNEQFF. CDR3 DNA sequence: TGTGCCAGCAGTAGTAGCGGGAGCAGCTCCTACAATGAGCAGTTCTTC.

This clone was picked up one time. CDR3 amino acids: CASSLYPPADTQYF. The CDR3 nucleotides read TGCGCCAGCAGCTTATACCCACCTGCGGATACGCAGTATTTT. The chain couples TRBV5-1 to TRBJ2-3; D remains unclear. The CDR3 extends over 14 amino acids. Deletions cut 2 bases from V and 6 bases from J, with 13 bases between. The germline V gene has CDR1 SGHRS and CDR2 YFSETQ.

The chain couples TRBV11-2 to TRBJ1-1, with TRBD1 matching 10 bases. J was trimmed by 3 bases and V by 3 bases; bases with no gene match: 4. The CDR3 spans 15 residues. The germline CDR1 and CDR2 sequences are SGHAT and FQNNGV. The CDR3 here is CASSLADRGDTEAFF. The CDR3 DNA sequence: TGTGCCAGCAGCTTGGCGGACAGGGGGGACACTGAAGCTTTCTTT.

This chain connects TRBV2 to TRBJ2-3; 9 bases match TRBD2. The trim removed 6 bases at V and 3 bases at J, leaving 10 bases unmatched. Germline CDR1 reads SNHLY; CDR2 reads FYNNEI. The CDR3 has 16 residues. CDR3 DNA: TGTGCCAGCAGCCAGCGACTAGCGGCCTTTACAGATACGCAGTATTTT. The encoded protein is CASSQRLAAFTDTQYF.

The J gene is TRBJ1-3, the V gene TRBV5-4, with 8 nucleotides matching TRBD1. This CDR3 has 16 residues. The germline V gene has CDR1 SGHNT and CDR2 YYREEE (reference sequence). V lost 0 bases and J lost 4; bases outside the gene matches: 6. CDR3 amino acids: CASSLGSDRGGNTIYF. As DNA, the CDR3 is TGTGCCAGCAGCTTGGGGTCCGACAGGGGCGGAAACACCATATATTTT.

V gene TRBV25-1 combines with J gene TRBJ2-5; D is perhaps TRBD2 (5 bases). The V end was cut by 3 bases, the J end by 5 bases, with 16 bases between. Germline V gene data show CDR1 as MGHDK and CDR2 as SYGVNS. The CDR3 has 15 amino acids. The CDR3 DNA follows: TGTGCCAGCAGTGATGCCCCCCGGGGTGGGGAGACCCAGTACTTC. Its protein is CASSDAPRGGETQYF.

The V call is TRBV6-5, the J call TRBJ1-2; TRBD1 matches 7 bases. This CDR3 is 13 amino acids long. Trimming took 9 bases from V and 6 from J; bases not matched to a gene: 10. Per the germline V gene, CDR1 is MNHEY and CDR2 is SVGAGI. CDR3 region: CASWDSSPHGYTF. The DNA for the CDR3 is TGTGCCAGTTGGGACAGCTCCCCCCATGGCTACACCTTC.

The chain carries TRBV12-5 and TRBJ1-1; 8 bases line up with TRBD1. Germline CDR1 LGHNT, CDR2 FRNRAP. The CDR3 sequence is 17 residues long. V was clipped by 2 bases and J by 4 bases; unmatched bases: 12. The CDR3 loop reads CASGLSSYRGGGTEAFF. In DNA form, the CDR3 reads TGTGCTAGTGGTTTGTCCAGCTACAGGGGGGGAGGCACTGAAGCTTTCTTT.

This chain connects TRBV3-1 (or the pseudogene TRBV3-2) to TRBJ1-1; the match to TRBD1 covers 9 bases. The junction had 5 bases not matched to a gene; V was cut back by 1 base and J by 8 bases. The CDR3 runs 14 residues. Germline CDR1 is LGHDT and CDR2 is YNNKEL (reference sequence). As DNA, the CDR3 is TGTGCCAGCAGCCAAGGACAGGGGGTGACCGAAGCTTTCTTT. It yields the protein CASSQGQGVTEAFF.

This clone was detected only once. The CDR3 loop is CASSPTPTGRELFF. The CDR3, as DNA: TGTGCCAGCAGTCCGACACCCACAGGGAGGGAACTGTTTTTT. The rearrangement joins TRBV6-5 to TRBJ1-4, with a weak D call TRBD1 (6 bases). Trimming stripped 5 bases from V and 12 bases from J, with 19 bases between. The germline gives CDR1 MNHEY, CDR2 SVGAGI. This CDR3 region has 14 residues.

The V gene is TRBV5-1, the J gene TRBJ2-7; the match to TRBD1 covers 7 bases. This CDR3 region has 15 residues. J was trimmed by 0 bases and V by 1 base; bases with no gene match: 4. Germline V gene lookup returns CDR1 SGHRS and CDR2 YFSETQ. The CDR3 here is CASSLYNRGSYEQYF. For the CDR3, the DNA is TGCGCCAGCAGCTTGTACAACAGGGGCTCCTACGAGCAGTACTTC.

In nucleotides, the CDR3 is TGCAGCGTTGGGTACCGGGGAGGAGATACGCAGTATTTT. Translating it yields CSVGYRGGDTQYF. This chain connects TRBV29-1 to TRBJ2-3; TRBD2 might be the D (6 bases). Germline V gene data show CDR1 as SQVTM and CDR2 as ANQGSEA. The CDR3 covers 13 residues. Trimming took off 4 bases at V and 5 bases at J, with 13 bases between the two ends.

V is TRBV5-8 and J is TRBJ1-5; D remains unclear. The CDR3 runs 13 residues. Germline V CDR1 and CDR2: SGHTS, YDEGEE. Trimming took off 1 base at V and 5 bases at J, with 7 bases between the two ends. CDR3 region: CASSLIRYQPQHF. The CDR3 DNA follows: TGTGCCAGCAGCTTGATTAGATATCAGCCCCAGCATTTT.

The CDR3 DNA follows: TGCGCCAGCAGCCAAGACGGGACATACAGTACGGCGAACACTGAAGCTTTCTTT. Amino acid sequence: CASSQDGTYSTANTEAFF. The chain combines TRBV4-3 with TRBJ1-1, with D possibly matching TRBD1 (6 bases). Per germline, CDR1 LGHNA and CDR2 YSLEER. The CDR3 is made up of 18 amino acids. V lost 0 bases, J lost 1 base, and 18 bases lay in between.

CDR3 nucleotide sequence: TGTGCCAGCAGTTACAAAATGGTCCCGGTTTGGACAGAAAACTACGAGCAGTACTTC. It encodes CASSYKMVPVWTENYEQYF. V usage is TRBV28 and J usage is TRBJ2-7; a possible D gene is TRBD1 (6 bases). This CDR3 spans 19 amino acids. Germline assignment: CDR1 MDHEN and CDR2 SYDVKM. Trimming took 4 bases from V and 3 from J, leaving 28 bases between them.

This chain uses TRBV4-1 with TRBJ2-7, with 8 bases identical to TRBD1. The CDR3 length is 15 residues. V lost 1 base to trimming and J lost 3 bases; unmatched junction nucleotides: 5. CDR1 and CDR2 from the germline V gene are MGHRA and YSYEKL. The CDR3 DNA sequence: TGCGCCAGCAGCCAAGCAGCCGGGACAGGCTACGAGCAGTACTTC. Its translation: CASSQAAGTGYEQYF.

Only one count was recorded for this clone. This chain joins TRBV5-1 and TRBJ2-6; 8 nucleotides align to TRBD2. Germline CDR1 and CDR2: SGHRS and YFSETQ. Germline trimming cut 0 bases from V and 0 bases from J; bases unmatched to any gene: 5. The CDR3 covers 18 residues. CDR3 DNA: TGCGCCAGCAGCTTGGGGGACGGGACTAGCTCTGGGGCCAACGTCCTGACTTTC. Protein sequence: CASSLGDGTSSGANVLTF. Filled out from reference TRBV5-1 and TRBJ2-6, the complete variable domain reads KAGVTQTPRYLIKTRGQQVTLSCSPISGHRSVSWYQQTPGQGLQFLFEYFSETQRNKGNFPGRFSGRQFSNSRSEMNVSTLELGDSALYLCASSLGDGTSSGANVLTFGAGSRLTVL.

This chain links TRBV7-9 with TRBJ1-1; D is uncertain. This CDR3 has 15 residues. From germline, CDR1 is SEHNR and CDR2 FQNEAQ (reference sequence). Trimming took 4 bases from V and 8 from J, leaving 20 bases between them. The CDR3 protein is CASSYRTFKGAEAFF. In DNA form, the CDR3 reads TGTGCCAGCAGCTATAGAACATTTAAGGGAGCCGAAGCTTTCTTT.

The V gene is TRBV20-1, the J gene TRBJ2-1; 7 nucleotides align to TRBD1. CDR3 length: 12 amino acids. J gave up 8 bases and V 3 bases, and 4 bases lay outside the gene matches. Germline CDR1 and CDR2: DFQATT and SNEGSKA (reference sequence). The CDR3 here is CSASRQGDEQFF. Here the CDR3 DNA reads TGCAGTGCTAGTCGACAGGGAGATGAGCAGTTCTTC.

The gene calls are TRBV4-3 and TRBJ2-1; a weak D match, TRBD2 (6 bases). The CDR3 has 17 amino acids. CDR1 is LGHNA and CDR2 is YSLEER in the germline V gene. Trimming stripped 3 bases from V and 0 bases from J, with 15 bases between. CDR3 DNA sequence: TGCGCCAGCAGCCACCATAGCGGTGGGAGCTCCTACAATGAGCAGTTCTTC. Its translation is CASSHHSGGSSYNEQFF.

The chain couples TRBV3-1 (or the pseudogene TRBV3-2) to TRBJ2-1, with TRBD2 identical over 9 bases. The V and J ends lost 2 bases and 14 bases, in that order; junction bases with no gene match: 7. The CDR3 loop spans 13 amino acids. The germline gives CDR1 LGHDT, CDR2 YNNKEL (reference sequence). In nucleotides, the CDR3 is TGTGCCAGCAGCCAAACCCCCGAGCGGGGGGAGTTCTTC. It is translated as CASSQTPERGEFF.

The chain links TRBV5-1 to TRBJ2-2, with 9 bases fitting TRBD1. This CDR3 comprises 15 residues. V shed 4 bases, J shed 7 bases, and the junction held 8 bases outside the gene matches. Germline assignment: CDR1 SGHRS and CDR2 YFSETQ. The CDR3 spells CASSPRTGEGGELFF. CDR3 in DNA: TGCGCCAGCAGCCCCCGGACAGGGGAAGGCGGGGAGCTGTTTTTT.

This clone is a singleton in its sample. The CDR3 DNA reads as TGTGCCAGCAGGACAGACGCAGGGGATGGCTACACCTTC. Translated, it gives CASRTDAGDGYTF. The J gene is TRBJ1-2, the V gene TRBV28; a weak D match, TRBD1 (6 bases). Germline values: CDR1 MDHEN, CDR2 SYDVKM. CDR3 length equals 13 residues. Between the trimmed V and J ends, which lost 6 bases and 6 bases, there was a span of 14 bases.

The V and J genes are TRBV15 and TRBJ2-1, with 9 bases aligning to TRBD1. V shed 3 bases and J 5 bases; nucleotides not matched to a gene: 5. CDR1 LNHNV and CDR2 YYDKDF come from the germline V gene (reference sequence). This CDR3 is built from 15 residues. The CDR3, as DNA: TGTGCCACCAGCAGGAACAGGGGGCTGGACAATGAGCAGTTCTTC. Amino acid sequence: CATSRNRGLDNEQFF.

V is TRBV20-1 and J is TRBJ1-4, with unresolved D. This CDR3 comprises 15 residues. V lost 3 bases and J 0 bases, leaving 11 bases between the germline ends. Germline V gene lookup returns CDR1 DFQATT and CDR2 SNEGSKA (reference sequence). In DNA form, the CDR3 reads TGCAGTGCTAGTCCCCGAGCCTCAACTAATGAAAAACTGTTTTTT. This translates into CSASPRASTNEKLFF.

This chain uses TRBV28 with TRBJ2-5, with D possibly being TRBD2 (5 bases). The ends were cut back, 1 base at V and 2 bases at J, with 11 bases in the middle. From germline, CDR1 is MDHEN and CDR2 SYDVKM. CDR3 length equals 15 residues. The DNA of the CDR3 is TGTGCCAGCAGTTTATTCCAGAGGGAACAAGAGACCCAGTACTTC. Protein: CASSLFQREQETQYF.

The chain recombines TRBV3-1 (or the pseudogene TRBV3-2) with TRBJ1-1; D unclear. The V and J ends lost 0 bases and 0 bases respectively, with 5 bases between them. The CDR3 extends over 14 amino acids. From germline, CDR1 is LGHDT and CDR2 YNNKEL (reference sequence). The CDR3 protein is CASSQDRMNTEAFF. The CDR3 bases are TGTGCCAGCAGCCAAGACAGGATGAACACTGAAGCTTTCTTT.